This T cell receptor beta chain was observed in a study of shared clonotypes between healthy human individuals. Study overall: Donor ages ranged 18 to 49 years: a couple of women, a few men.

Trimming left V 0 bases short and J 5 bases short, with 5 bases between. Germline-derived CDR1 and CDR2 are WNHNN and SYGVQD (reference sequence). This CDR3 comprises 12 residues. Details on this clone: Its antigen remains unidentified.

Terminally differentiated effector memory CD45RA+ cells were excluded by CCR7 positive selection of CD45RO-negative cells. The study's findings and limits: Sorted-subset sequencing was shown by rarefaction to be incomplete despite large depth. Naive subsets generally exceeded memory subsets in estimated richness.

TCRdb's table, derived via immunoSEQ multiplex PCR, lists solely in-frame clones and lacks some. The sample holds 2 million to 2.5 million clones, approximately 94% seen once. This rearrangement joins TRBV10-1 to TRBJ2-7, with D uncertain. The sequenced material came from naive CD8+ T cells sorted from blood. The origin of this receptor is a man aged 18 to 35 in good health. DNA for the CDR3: TGCGCCAGCAGTGAGTCGTTCGACGAGCAGTACTTC. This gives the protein CASSESFDEQYF.